This TCR beta chain was recovered during a study of shared clonotypes between healthy human individuals. J lost 3 bases, V lost 2 bases, and 3 bases had no gene match. The CDR3 extends over 15 amino acids. Germline V gene sequence: CDR1 SNHLY, CDR2 FYNNEI. Repertoires were generated with immunoSEQ multiplex PCR, while TCRdb's copy carries only in-frame clones and drops some. The table includes about 2,200,000 clones, roughly 91% detected once. CD45RO-negative cells were positively selected for CCR7, leaving out terminally differentiated effector memory CD45RA+ cells. There were only Caucasian adults among the donors, and all lived in Nashville, Tennessee.

The chain is built from TRBV2 and TRBJ1-5; 8 bases align to TRBD1. This TCR was recovered from a man between 18 and 29 years old in good health. Some clones in this sample may be carry-over from other donors' samples. The specimen sequenced was naive CD8+ T cells from PBMCs. Written as DNA, the CDR3 is TGTGCCAGCAGTGAACAGGGGGCCTACAATCAGCCCCAGCATTTT. Translating it yields CASSEQGAYNQPQHF.